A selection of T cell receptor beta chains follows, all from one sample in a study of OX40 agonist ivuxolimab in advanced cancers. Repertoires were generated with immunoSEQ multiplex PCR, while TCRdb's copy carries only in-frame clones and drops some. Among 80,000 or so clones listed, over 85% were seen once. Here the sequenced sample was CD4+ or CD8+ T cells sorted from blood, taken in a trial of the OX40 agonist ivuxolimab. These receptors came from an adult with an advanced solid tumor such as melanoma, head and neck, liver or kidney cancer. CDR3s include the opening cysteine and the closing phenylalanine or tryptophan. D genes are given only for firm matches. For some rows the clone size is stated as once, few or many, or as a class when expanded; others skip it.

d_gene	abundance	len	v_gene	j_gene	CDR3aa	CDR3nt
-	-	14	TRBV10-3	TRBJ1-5	CAISEGNSNQPQHF	TGTGCCATCAGTGAAGGGAACAGCAATCAGCCCCAGCATTTT
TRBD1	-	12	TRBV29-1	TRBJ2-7	CSVGQGSYEQYF	TGCAGCGTTGGACAGGGTTCCTACGAGCAGTACTTC
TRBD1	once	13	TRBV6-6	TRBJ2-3	CASSGTGTDTQYF	TGTGCCAGCAGTGGGACAGGGACAGATACGCAGTATTTT
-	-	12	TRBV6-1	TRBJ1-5	CASRQFNQPQHF	TGTGCCAGCCGACAGTTCAATCAGCCCCAGCATTTT
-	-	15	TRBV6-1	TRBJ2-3	CASSENPLSPDTQYF	TGTGCCAGCAGTGAGAACCCACTTAGCCCAGATACGCAGTATTTT
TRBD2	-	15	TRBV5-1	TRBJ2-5	CASSSGGAVGETQYF	TGCGCCAGCAGCTCCGGGGGGGCAGTGGGAGAGACCCAGTACTTC
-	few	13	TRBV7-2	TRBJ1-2	CASSYGQNYGYTF	TGTGCCAGCAGCTACGGACAAAACTATGGCTACACCTTC
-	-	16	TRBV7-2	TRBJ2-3	CASSLALWAGVDTQYF	TGTGCCAGCAGCTTAGCGTTGTGGGCGGGTGTTGATACGCAGTATTTT
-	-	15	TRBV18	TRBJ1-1	CASLKQRGTNTEAFF	TGTGCCAGCCTCAAGCAGCGGGGGACGAACACTGAAGCTTTCTTT
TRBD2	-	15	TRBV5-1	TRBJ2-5	CASSRLAGGQETQYF	TGCGCCAGCAGCCGACTAGCGGGAGGGCAAGAGACCCAGTACTTC
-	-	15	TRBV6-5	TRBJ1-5	CASSYSFQGKQPQHF	TGTGCCAGCAGTTACTCGTTCCAGGGGAAACAGCCCCAGCATTTT
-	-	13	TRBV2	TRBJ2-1	CASSGKSHVEQFF	TGTGCCAGCTCCGGGAAGAGTCACGTTGAGCAGTTCTTC
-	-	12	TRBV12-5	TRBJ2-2	CASGSQSGELFF	TGTGCTAGTGGCTCTCAAAGCGGGGAGCTGTTTTTT